This entry is about one TCR beta chain. What it recognizes is unknown. Method: immunoSEQ multiplex PCR; TCRdb's copy keeps in-frame clones and lacks some. Counted here are about 94,000 clones, roughly 87% occurring once; the ten biggest clones make up over 0.3%. The data belong to a study of OX40 agonist ivuxolimab in advanced cancers. The overall study: In this cohort, patients received ivuxolimab, an agonistic anti-OX40 (CD134) antibody.

Study findings and constraints: On average, CD8+ T cells had more expanded clones than CD4+.

Autoimmune disease history or systemic immunosuppression barred patients. Trimming cost V 6 bases and J 0 bases; bases outside gene matches: 8. CDR1 is SGHAT and CDR2 is FQNNGV in the germline V gene. This CDR3 region has 16 residues. The source was CD4+ or CD8+ T cells sorted from blood, collected in a trial of the OX40 agonist ivuxolimab. This sequence was found in an adult with an advanced solid tumor such as melanoma, head and neck, liver or kidney cancer. The chain combines TRBV11-2 with TRBJ1-3; the match to TRBD1 covers 7 bases. The CDR3 here is CASSRDSASSGNTIYF. DNA of the CDR3: TGTGCCAGCAGTCGGGACAGCGCGAGCTCTGGAAACACCATATATTTT.